The 17 T cell receptor beta chains in this list originate from one sample, sequenced in a study of OX40 agonist ivuxolimab in advanced cancers. TCRdb keeps only in-frame clones here, not all; method: immunoSEQ multiplex PCR. Among about 16,000 clones, around 90% were seen once, and the ten largest hold roughly 30%. The sample was CD4+ or CD8+ T cells sorted from blood, taken in a trial of the OX40 agonist ivuxolimab. The receptors originated from an adult with an advanced solid tumor such as melanoma, head and neck, liver or kidney cancer.

This chain connects TRBV27 to TRBJ2-5; a weak D match, TRBD2 (5 bases). Deletions cut 4 bases from V and 5 bases from J, with 8 bases between. Germline-derived CDR1 and CDR2 are MNHEY and SMNVEV (reference sequence). This CDR3 has 12 residues. CDR3 loop: CASSSREETQYF. CDR3 nucleotides: TGTGCCAGCAGTTCTAGGGAGGAGACCCAGTACTTC.

The J gene is TRBJ2-5, the V gene TRBV4-1; D is perhaps TRBD1 or TRBD2 (5 bases each). The germline CDR1 and CDR2 sequences are MGHRA and YSYEKL. The germline V and J ends were trimmed by 4 bases and 4 bases, with 16 bases remaining between them. The CDR3 is made up of 15 amino acids. CDR3 in DNA: TGCGCCAGCAGCCGGCTGGTATTGGGGACAGAGACCCAGTACTTC. This codes for CASSRLVLGTETQYF.

The V call is TRBV7-9, the J call TRBJ1-1; 11 bases fit TRBD1. The V segment lost 4 bases and the J segment 9 bases; nucleotides outside the gene matches: 13. The CDR3 loop spans 16 amino acids. CDR1 is SEHNR, CDR2 FQNEAQ, per germline (reference sequence). CDR3 region: CASSSILRDRGIKAFF. The CDR3 DNA follows: TGTGCCAGCAGCTCGATATTACGGGACAGGGGGATTAAAGCTTTCTTT.

V and J are TRBV29-1 and TRBJ2-2, with unresolved D. Per germline, CDR1 SQVTM and CDR2 ANQGSEA. The V end was cut by 3 bases, the J end by 6 bases, with 8 bases between. The CDR3 runs to 12 residues. CDR3 DNA: TGCAGCGTTGATCTCAGCGCCGGGGAGCTGTTTTTT. It encodes CSVDLSAGELFF.

The chain combines TRBV7-9 with TRBJ2-7, with 11 positions matching TRBD2. The CDR3 is 15 amino acids. The germline V gene encodes CDR1 SEHNR and CDR2 FQNEAQ (reference sequence). Trimming removed 3 bases from V and 2 bases from J; junction bases left unmatched: 3. CDR3 residues: CASSFGTSGAYEQYF. The CDR3 bases are TGTGCCAGCAGCTTCGGGACTAGCGGAGCCTACGAGCAGTACTTC. Combining the CDR3 with reference TRBV7-9 and TRBJ2-7 gives the whole variable domain DTGVSQNPRHKITKRGQNVTFRCDPISEHNRLYWYRQTLGQGPEFLTYFQNEAQLEKSRLLSDRFSAERPKGSFSTLEIQRTEQGDSAMYLCASSFGTSGAYEQYFGPGTRLTVT.

This clone has just one count. The CDR3: CASREQGPGELFF. CDR3 in DNA: TGCGCCAGCAGGGAACAGGGGCCCGGGGAGCTGTTTTTT. V is TRBV10-2 and J is TRBJ2-2; 7 positions agree with TRBD1. Unmatched junction bases numbered 4, after V lost 6 bases and J lost 6 bases. Germline V gene lookup returns CDR1 WSHSY and CDR2 SAAADI. The CDR3 totals 13 residues.

The chain joins TRBV19 to TRBJ2-7; D not certain. Trimming took off 3 bases at V and 0 bases at J, with 12 bases between the two ends. The CDR3 consists of 15 residues. Germline CDR1 and CDR2: LNHDA and SQIVND (reference sequence). CDR3 loop: CASSMLGSSSYEQYF. The CDR3 DNA reads as TGTGCCAGTAGTATGCTGGGGTCTAGCTCCTACGAGCAGTACTTC.

The chain couples TRBV21-1 to TRBJ2-7; TRBD1 is the table's D call and was not checked against the DNA. TRBV21-1 is classified as a pseudogene. This CDR3 region has 17 residues. The DNA for the CDR3 is TGTGCCAGCAGCCGGGGAGACAGGGCGCTTCCCATCTACGAGCAGTACTTC. Amino acids: CASSRGDRALPIYEQYF.

V and J are TRBV5-6 and TRBJ1-2, with D hard to call. The V gene's germline CDR1 is SGHDT and CDR2 YYEEEE. V lost 4 bases to trimming and J lost 0 bases, with 16 bases between them. The CDR3 spans 16 residues. The CDR3 here is CASSHDPGITNYGYTF. CDR3 coding DNA: TGTGCCAGCAGCCATGACCCCGGCATAACTAACTATGGCTACACCTTC.

The chain couples TRBV30 to TRBJ2-7; 8 bases line up with TRBD1. This CDR3 contains 14 residues. Losses at the gene ends were 8 bases for V and 7 bases for J; bases not matched to a gene: 16. The germline CDR1 and CDR2 sequences are GTSNPN and SVGIG (reference sequence). CDR3 in amino acids: CAGTTGDWLGEQYF. The CDR3 DNA reads TGTGCCGGGACGACAGGGGACTGGTTGGGAGAGCAGTACTTC.

The V gene is TRBV7-9, the J gene TRBJ2-7, with no clear D. The CDR3 length is 15 residues. V was cut by 0 bases and J by 0 bases, with 9 bases left in between. Germline V gene data show CDR1 as SEHNR and CDR2 as FQNEAQ (reference sequence). The CDR3 nucleotides are TGTGCCAGCAGCTTAGCTTTGGGGATCTCCTACGAGCAGTACTTC. Translation gives CASSLALGISYEQYF.

The rearrangement joins TRBV30 to TRBJ2-1, with D maybe TRBD1 (5 bases). Germline V gene lookup returns CDR1 GTSNPN and CDR2 SVGIG (reference sequence). The CDR3 totals 12 residues. V lost 0 bases and J lost 5, with 5 bases in between. The CDR3 region is CAWSVDNNEQFF. The CDR3 bases are TGTGCCTGGAGTGTGGACAACAATGAGCAGTTCTTC.

The CDR3 here is CASSLYLNAGNTEAFF. Here the CDR3 DNA reads TGTGCCAGCAGCTTATACCTAAACGCAGGGAACACTGAAGCTTTCTTT. This chain links TRBV11-2 with TRBJ1-1; D gene uncertain. This CDR3 contains 16 residues. The germline V and J ends were trimmed by 2 bases and 1 base, with 14 bases remaining between them. Germline-derived CDR1 and CDR2 are SGHAT and FQNNGV.

A note on this clone: The sample has other DNA sequences that encode this CDR3 too. The V call is TRBV5-2, the J call TRBJ2-1; the DNA was not used to check the table's D call, TRBD2. TRBV5-2 constitutes a pseudogene. The CDR3 extends over 13 amino acids. The CDR3 here is CASSQDYLNEQFF. The CDR3 DNA follows: TGCGCCAGCAGCCAAGACTACCTCAATGAGCAGTTCTTC.

This chain connects TRBV27 to TRBJ2-6; D is unresolved. CDR1 is MNHEY, CDR2 SMNVEV, per germline (reference sequence). The ends were cut back, 2 bases at V and 3 bases at J, with 2 bases in the middle. CDR3 length equals 13 residues. The CDR3 DNA reads as TGTGCCAGCAGTTTAGGTGGGGCCAACGTCCTGACTTTC. Encoded protein: CASSLGGANVLTF.

The rearrangement joins TRBV1 to TRBJ2-7; the DNA was not used to check the table's D call, TRBD2. TRBV1 is a listed pseudogene. CDR3 length equals 12 residues. CDR3 nucleotides: TGCACCAGCAGCCGGGGACTCTACGAGCAGTACTTC. Translating it yields CTSSRGLYEQYF.

This sequence joins TRBV7-9 and TRBJ1-3, with D hard to call. The CDR3 covers 14 residues. CDR1 and CDR2 from the germline V gene are SEHNR and FQNEAQ (reference sequence). Trimming left V 7 bases short and J 0 bases short, with 10 bases between. The CDR3 region is CASTQTVSGNTIYF. CDR3 bases: TGTGCCAGCACCCAAACAGTCTCTGGAAACACCATATATTTT.